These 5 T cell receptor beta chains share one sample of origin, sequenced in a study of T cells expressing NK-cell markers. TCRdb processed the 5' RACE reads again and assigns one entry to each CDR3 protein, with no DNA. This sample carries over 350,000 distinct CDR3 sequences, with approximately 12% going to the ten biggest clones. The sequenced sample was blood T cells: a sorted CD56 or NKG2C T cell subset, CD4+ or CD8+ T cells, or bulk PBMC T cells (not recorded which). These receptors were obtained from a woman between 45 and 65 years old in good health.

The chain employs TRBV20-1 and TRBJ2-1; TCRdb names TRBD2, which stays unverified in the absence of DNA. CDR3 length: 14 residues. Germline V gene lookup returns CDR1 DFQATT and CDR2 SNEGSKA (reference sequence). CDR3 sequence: CSASYLAGGNEQFF.

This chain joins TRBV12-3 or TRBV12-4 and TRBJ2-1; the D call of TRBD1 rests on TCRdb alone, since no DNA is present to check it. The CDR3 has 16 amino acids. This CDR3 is CASRAPSSSSYNEQFF.

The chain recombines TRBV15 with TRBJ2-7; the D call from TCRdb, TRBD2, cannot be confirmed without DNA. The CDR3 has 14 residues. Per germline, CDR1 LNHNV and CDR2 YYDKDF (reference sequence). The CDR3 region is CATSRPGPSREQYF.

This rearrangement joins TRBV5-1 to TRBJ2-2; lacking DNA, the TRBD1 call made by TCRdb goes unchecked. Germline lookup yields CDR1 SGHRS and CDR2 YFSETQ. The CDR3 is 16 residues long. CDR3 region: CASSLDRQGASGELFF.

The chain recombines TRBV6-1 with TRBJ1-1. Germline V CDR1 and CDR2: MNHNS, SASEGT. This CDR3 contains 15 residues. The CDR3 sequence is CASSEGIGPNTEAFF.